One sample yielded the 29 T cell receptor beta chains listed below, sequenced in a study of control samples from healthy donors and cancer patients. Some clones are missing from TCRdb's copy, which holds only in-frame ones; the method was immunoSEQ multiplex PCR. The sample carries about 120,000 clones, about 91% recorded once. The sample taken for sequencing was blood. Receptor source: a man aged 40-49 years in good health.

The V and J genes are TRBV5-1 and TRBJ1-1; D may be TRBD1 (5 bases). The CDR3 is made up of 14 amino acids. Trimming removed 4 bases from V and 1 base from J, with 11 bases in between. Germline V lookup: CDR1 SGHRS, CDR2 YFSETQ. The CDR3: CASSPTDPNTEAFF. The CDR3 bases are TGCGCCAGCAGCCCGACAGATCCGAACACTGAAGCTTTCTTT.

The V gene is TRBV2, the J gene TRBJ2-7; D is unclear. V shed 7 bases and J shed 2 bases, with 6 bases lying between them. This CDR3 has 11 amino acids. In germline, CDR1 is SNHLY, CDR2 FYNNEI. The CDR3 here is CASKTAYEQYF. CDR3 DNA sequence: TGTGCCAGCAAGACGGCCTACGAGCAGTACTTC. The whole variable domain, filled in from reference TRBV2 and TRBJ2-7, reads EPEVTQTPSHQVTQMGQEVILRCVPISNHLYFYWYRQILGQKVEFLVSFYNNEISEKSEIFDDQFSVERPDGSNFTLKIRSTKLEDSAMYFCASKTAYEQYFGPGTRLTVT.

V is TRBV7-9 and J is TRBJ2-7, with 9 positions matching TRBD1. Germline assignment: CDR1 SEHNR and CDR2 FQNEAQ (reference sequence). Unmatched junction bases numbered 10, after V lost 5 bases and J lost 2 bases. CDR3 size: 16 residues. The CDR3 bases are TGTGCCAGCAGCGGAGGCGGACAGGGGTTACCCTACGAGCAGTACTTC. It encodes CASSGGGQGLPYEQYF.

This clone was counted once. V gene TRBV25-1 combines with J gene TRBJ1-2; D gene unclear. The V gene's germline CDR1 is MGHDK and CDR2 SYGVNS. V shed 5 bases and J shed 2 bases, with 15 bases lying between them. The CDR3 has 15 residues. CDR3 in amino acids: CASSNRVFWNYGYTF. The CDR3 bases are TGTGCCAGCAGTAACCGGGTCTTCTGGAACTATGGCTACACCTTC.

This sequence joins TRBV9 and TRBJ1-2; the D gene is possibly TRBD1 (6 bases). Trimming took off 3 bases at V and 6 bases at J, with 24 bases between the two ends. The CDR3 length is 17 residues. The germline V gene encodes CDR1 SGDLS and CDR2 YYNGEE. This CDR3 is CASSAQPLGGRTHGYTF. CDR3 DNA sequence: TGTGCCAGCAGCGCCCAACCTCTCGGGGGGCGCACTCATGGCTACACCTTC.

The table lists this clone with a count of one. This chain joins TRBV11-2 and TRBJ2-3; D is possibly TRBD2 (6 bases). The CDR3 runs to 13 residues. CDR1 is SGHAT and CDR2 is FQNNGV in the germline V gene. The V end lost 0 bases, the J end lost 6 bases, and 7 bases lay between the germline ends. Here the CDR3 reads CASSLDGGDTQYF. In DNA form, the CDR3 reads TGTGCCAGCAGCTTAGATGGGGGGGATACGCAGTATTTT.

The chain employs TRBV19 and TRBJ1-5; the D gene is possibly TRBD1 (6 bases). The CDR3 has 14 residues. The V and J ends lost 5 bases and 0 bases respectively, with 8 bases between them. Germline CDR1 is LNHDA and CDR2 is SQIVND (reference sequence). The CDR3 region is CASSGQISNQPQHF. DNA for the CDR3: TGTGCCAGTAGTGGACAGATTAGCAATCAGCCCCAGCATTTT.

The CDR3 nucleotides read TGTGCCAGCAGTGACTCAGGAGGGAGCTCCTACAATGAGCAGTTCTTC. Translating gives CASSDSGGSSYNEQFF. J is TRBJ2-1 and V is TRBV6-4, with D maybe TRBD2 (6 bases). Germline V lookup: CDR1 MRHNA, CDR2 SNTAGT. V lost 0 bases and J lost 0, with 9 bases in between. This CDR3 has 16 amino acids.

This clone was observed once. The genes are TRBV27 and TRBJ2-1, with D unresolved. The V and J ends lost 0 bases and 0 bases respectively, with 6 bases between them. Per the germline V gene, CDR1 is MNHEY and CDR2 is SMNVEV (reference sequence). The CDR3 has 15 residues. CDR3 amino acids: CASSLSPSSYNEQFF. CDR3 sequence (DNA): TGTGCCAGCAGTTTATCCCCCAGCTCCTACAATGAGCAGTTCTTC.

The genes are TRBV7-9 and TRBJ1-1, with D possibly matching TRBD1 (5 bases). Trimming shortened V by 0 bases and J by 3 bases, and 14 bases separated the two germline ends. The CDR3 has 16 amino acids. Germline assignment: CDR1 SEHNR and CDR2 FQNEAQ (reference sequence). The CDR3 protein is CASSLARGGRYTEAFF. The CDR3 region has the DNA TGTGCCAGCAGCTTAGCGCGGGGGGGTAGGTACACTGAAGCTTTCTTT.

The rearrangement links TRBV24-1 to TRBJ2-1, with TRBD2 identical over 7 bases. Trimming cost V 3 bases and J 16 bases; bases outside gene matches: 11. Germline V gives CDR1 KGHDR, CDR2 SFDVKD. The CDR3 loop spans 13 amino acids. Here the CDR3 reads CATSDPTSLKRFF. The CDR3 DNA reads TGTGCCACCAGTGATCCGACTAGCCTCAAACGATTCTTC.

The chain is built from TRBV19 and TRBJ1-5, with a weak D call TRBD1 (6 bases). Germline values: CDR1 LNHDA, CDR2 SQIVND (reference sequence). V was clipped by 8 bases and J by 0 bases, with 14 bases between them. The CDR3 totals 15 residues. CDR3 nucleotides: TGTGCCAGTGGGAGGGGACAAAATAGCAATCAGCCCCAGCATTTT. This sequence encodes CASGRGQNSNQPQHF. The full variable domain, rest sourced from reference TRBV19 and TRBJ1-5, is DGGITQSPKYLFRKEGQNVTLSCEQNLNHDAMYWYRQDPGQGLRLIYYSQIVNDFQKGDIAEGYSVSREKKESFPLTVTSAQKNPTAFYLCASGRGQNSNQPQHFGDGTRLSIL.

The chain joins TRBV7-2 to TRBJ1-4, with D tentatively TRBD1 (5 bases). The germline V gene has CDR1 SGHTA and CDR2 FQGNSA. The CDR3 loop spans 16 amino acids. The V end lost 5 bases, the J end lost 8 bases, and 21 bases lay between the germline ends. CDR3: CASSHRDVRLGEKLFF. CDR3 bases: TGTGCCAGCAGCCATCGGGACGTCCGGTTGGGGGAAAAACTGTTTTTT.

The V and J genes are TRBV7-8 and TRBJ2-6, with D tentatively TRBD1 or TRBD2 (6 bases each). From germline, CDR1 is SGHVS and CDR2 FQNEAQ. The CDR3 sequence is 16 residues long. V was clipped by 3 bases and J by 2 bases, with 11 bases between them. In nucleotides, the CDR3 is TGTGCCAGCAGCTTGATCGGGGGCGCTGGGGCCAACGTCCTGACTTTC. This translates into CASSLIGGAGANVLTF. The entire variable domain, with the rest obtained from reference TRBV7-8 and TRBJ2-6, is as follows: GAGVSQSPRYKVAKRGQDVALRCDPISGHVSLFWYQQALGQGPEFLTYFQNEAQLDKSGLPSDRFFAERPEGSVSTLKIQRTQQEDSAVYLCASSLIGGAGANVLTFGAGSRLTVL.

Worth noting for this clone: The identical CDR3 is also encoded by other nucleotide sequences in the sample. This rearrangement joins TRBV9 to TRBJ2-1, with TRBD1 identical over 7 bases. CDR3 length: 15 residues. Germline V lookup: CDR1 SGDLS, CDR2 YYNGEE. Losses at the gene ends were 3 bases for V and 2 bases for J; bases not matched to a gene: 5. Here the CDR3 reads CASSASGTAYNEQFF. DNA of the CDR3: TGTGCCAGCAGCGCTTCCGGGACAGCCTACAATGAGCAGTTCTTC.

The chain joins TRBV11-3 to TRBJ2-7; D unresolved. Germline values: CDR1 SGHNT, CDR2 YENEEA. V shed 0 bases and J shed 6 bases, with 12 bases lying between them. This CDR3 is built from 14 residues. The CDR3: CASSLDRVGREQYF. The DNA of the CDR3 is TGTGCCAGCAGCTTAGATCGCGTAGGGCGCGAGCAGTACTTC. The variable domain in full, with the rest retrieved from reference TRBV11-3 and TRBJ2-7, is EAGVVQSPRYKIIEKKQPVAFWCNPISGHNTLYWYLQNLGQGPELLIRYENEEAVDDSQLPKDRFSAERLKGVDSTLKIQPAELGDSAVYLCASSLDRVGREQYFGPGTRLTVT.

V is TRBV6-5 and J is TRBJ2-3, with D possibly being TRBD2 (5 bases). The CDR3 loop spans 14 amino acids. The V and J ends lost 2 bases and 3 bases respectively, with 9 bases between them. The germline gives CDR1 MNHEY, CDR2 SVGAGI. CDR3 in amino acids: CASSYGEMTDTQYF. The CDR3 bases are TGTGCCAGCAGTTACGGGGAGATGACAGATACGCAGTATTTT.

The chain is built from TRBV7-3 and TRBJ1-1; D unresolved. V dropped 4 bases and J dropped 2 bases, with 8 bases sitting between them. CDR1 is SGHTA and CDR2 is FQGTGA in the germline V gene. The CDR3 loop spans 13 amino acids. CDR3 nucleotide sequence: TGTGCCAGCAGCTCCGACCGTAACACTGAAGCTTTCTTT. Translation: CASSSDRNTEAFF.

The chain is built from TRBV24-1 and TRBJ2-3; TRBD2 matches 7 bases. Losses at the gene ends were 9 bases for V and 0 bases for J; bases not matched to a gene: 8. The V gene's germline CDR1 is KGHDR and CDR2 SFDVKD. There are 15 residues in the CDR3. In DNA form, the CDR3 reads TGTGCCACCTCCCGGGGGGACCCTAGCACAGATACGCAGTATTTT. Residues: CATSRGDPSTDTQYF.

V and J are TRBV10-3 and TRBJ2-1; 7 bases match TRBD2. Per germline, CDR1 ENHRY and CDR2 SYGVKD. The CDR3 is 16 amino acids. V dropped 7 bases and J dropped 5; count of bases not matched to a gene: 14. CDR3 DNA sequence: TGTGCCATCAAGGAGGGTGTCCAGCGGGGTCACAATGAGCAGTTCTTC. It encodes CAIKEGVQRGHNEQFF.

The J gene is TRBJ2-6, the V gene TRBV4-1, with D hard to call. This CDR3 region has 14 residues. Per germline, CDR1 MGHRA and CDR2 YSYEKL. The V and J ends lost 3 bases and 13 bases respectively, with 16 bases between them. CDR3 bases: TGCGCCAGCAGCCATGTGACCGACCCGATTGTCCTGACTTTC. This gives the protein CASSHVTDPIVLTF.

CDR3 DNA: TGTGCCAGCAGCGAGGGGGGACAGGATACTGAAGCTTTCTTT. This codes for CASSEGGQDTEAFF. The V and J genes are TRBV9 and TRBJ1-1; 8 bases align to TRBD1. The CDR3 is 14 residues long. Germline CDR1 SGDLS, CDR2 YYNGEE. The V segment lost 3 bases and the J segment 5 bases; nucleotides outside the gene matches: 6.

This clone showed up just once. This rearrangement joins TRBV19 to TRBJ2-7; the match to TRBD1 covers 8 bases. Germline V gives CDR1 LNHDA, CDR2 SQIVND (reference sequence). The ends lost 7 bases at V and 0 bases at J; junction bases unmatched: 8. The CDR3 has 15 amino acids. This chain's CDR3 is CASNRPTGASYEQYF. In nucleotides, the CDR3 is TGTGCCAGTAACCGGCCGACAGGGGCCTCCTACGAGCAGTACTTC.

This clone was counted between two and nine times. This chain connects TRBV5-1 to TRBJ1-3, with TRBD1 matching 11 bases. There are 17 residues in the CDR3. Losses at the gene ends were 0 bases for V and 4 bases for J; bases not matched to a gene: 6. Germline assignment: CDR1 SGHRS and CDR2 YFSETQ. The chain's CDR3 is CASSLAMGQGVGNTIYF. CDR3 coding DNA: TGCGCCAGCAGCTTGGCCATGGGACAGGGGGTCGGAAACACCATATATTTT.

CDR3 in amino acids: CASLVLGHKNTEAFF. In DNA form, the CDR3 reads TGTGCCAGCTTGGTTTTGGGACACAAGAACACTGAAGCTTTCTTT. V and J are TRBV11-2 and TRBJ1-1; the D gene is possibly TRBD1 (6 bases). The CDR3 is 15 amino acids. The germline CDR1 and CDR2 sequences are SGHAT and FQNNGV. Between the trimmed V and J ends, which lost 8 bases and 1 base, there was a span of 17 bases.

V usage is TRBV7-3 and J usage is TRBJ2-7, with no clear D. The CDR3 runs 15 residues. Trimming pared 1 base from V and 3 bases from J, leaving 13 bases between. Germline values: CDR1 SGHTA, CDR2 FQGTGA. CDR3 loop: CASSLIAQDGYEQYF. For the CDR3, the DNA is TGTGCCAGCAGCTTAATTGCCCAGGACGGCTACGAGCAGTACTTC.

The CDR3 here is CASSASPGETQYF. Here the CDR3 DNA reads TGTGCCAGCAGTGCCTCCCCGGGAGAGACCCAGTACTTC. This chain links TRBV25-1 with TRBJ2-5; no reliable D call. V gave up 4 bases and J gave up 4 bases, with 10 bases separating them. This CDR3 comprises 13 residues. Germline CDR1 MGHDK, CDR2 SYGVNS.

The chain combines TRBV15 with TRBJ2-7, with D perhaps being TRBD1 or TRBD2 (5 bases each). The germline V gene encodes CDR1 LNHNV and CDR2 YYDKDF (reference sequence). V was pared by 1 base and J by 5 bases, with 15 bases between. There are 15 residues in the CDR3. CDR3 amino acids: CATSRVGTLIHEQYF. Here the CDR3 DNA reads TGTGCCACCAGCAGAGTTGGGACGCTTATCCACGAGCAGTACTTC. Full variable domain (rest looked up from reference TRBV15 and TRBJ2-7): DAMVIQNPRYQVTQFGKPVTLSCSQTLNHNVMYWYQQKSSQAPKLLFHYYDKDFNNEADTPDNFQSRRPNTSFCFLDIRSPGLGDTAMYLCATSRVGTLIHEQYFGPGTRLTVT.

The chain links TRBV30 to TRBJ1-2; 7 bases are shared with TRBD1. The V gene end was trimmed by 3 bases and the J gene end by 4 bases; junction bases not matched to a gene: 5. Germline CDR1 is GTSNPN and CDR2 is SVGIG (reference sequence). The CDR3 totals 13 residues. The DNA of the CDR3 is TGTGCCTGGAGGGGGGACAGCCCCTATGGCTACACCTTC. This codes for CAWRGDSPYGYTF.